These 9 T cell receptor beta chains were sequenced from one sample in a study of cytomegalovirus exposure and HLA in healthy donors. Clones were sequenced by immunoSEQ multiplex PCR, and TCRdb holds only the in-frame ones, with some missing. The repertoire includes 150,000 to 200,000 clones, more than 75% of them detected once, and less than 9% sits in the top ten. Sequenced input: PBMCs. Source of these receptors: a man aged 18-30 years in good health and CMV-seropositive.

The chain couples TRBV19 to TRBJ1-5; the D gene is possibly TRBD1 (6 bases). CDR1 and CDR2 (germline): LNHDA, SQIVND (reference sequence). The CDR3 has 16 residues. The V gene lost 10 bases and the J gene lost 6 bases, with 25 bases spanning the gap. The CDR3 nucleotides read TGTGCCACCACCAACCCAGGCAGGGGCTCCGGTCAGCCCCAGCATTTT. It yields the protein CATTNPGRGSGQPQHF.

V gene TRBV20-1 combines with J gene TRBJ2-5; D is unclear. There are 11 residues in the CDR3. Germline CDR1 and CDR2: DFQATT and SNEGSKA (reference sequence). The CDR3 nucleotides are TGCAGCCCCCGCGTGGTTGAGACCCAGTACTTC. This translates into CSPRVVETQYF.

The chain is built from TRBV5-6 and TRBJ2-5; 9 bases line up with TRBD2. CDR1 is SGHDT and CDR2 is YYEEEE in the germline V gene. V lost 1 base and J lost 0; bases outside the gene matches: 4. This CDR3 is 16 amino acids long. The DNA for the CDR3 is TGTGCCAGCAGCTTGTTTAGCGGGAGCTACCAAGAGACCCAGTACTTC. Residues: CASSLFSGSYQETQYF.

This clone has more than one count but fewer than ten. This chain uses TRBV19 with TRBJ2-1, with a weak D call TRBD2 (5 bases). This CDR3 is 9 amino acids long. V gave up 8 bases and J gave up 11 bases, with 7 bases separating them. CDR1 is LNHDA, CDR2 SQIVND, per germline (reference sequence). This CDR3 reads CASAGKQFF. The CDR3 DNA follows: TGTGCCAGTGCCGGGAAGCAGTTCTTC.

The CDR3 reads CASSLGANEQYF. The CDR3 DNA is TGTGCCAGCAGCTTGGGAGCCAACGAGCAGTACTTC. V is TRBV5-4 and J is TRBJ2-7, with D unclear. Germline V gene data show CDR1 as SGHNT and CDR2 as YYREEE (reference sequence). Between the trimmed V and J ends, which lost 0 bases and 5 bases, there was a span of 6 bases. The CDR3 is 12 residues long.

The rearrangement links TRBV28 to TRBJ2-7, with 9 nucleotides matching TRBD1. CDR3 size: 15 residues. The germline gives CDR1 MDHEN, CDR2 SYDVKM. V lost 6 bases, J lost 5 bases, and 11 bases stayed unmatched. For the CDR3, the DNA is TGTGCCAGCAGCTCTTACAGGGGGCGCCGGGACGAGCAGTACTTC. Translating it yields CASSSYRGRRDEQYF. Using reference TRBV28 and TRBJ2-7 for the parts outside the CDR3, the full variable domain is DVKVTQSSRYLVKRTGEKVFLECVQDMDHENMFWYRQDPGLGLRLIYFSYDVKMKEKGDIPEGYSVSREKKERFSLILESASTNQTSMYLCASSSYRGRRDEQYFGPGTRLTVT.

This clone came up once. The chain couples TRBV9 to TRBJ2-1, with 7 positions matching TRBD2. J gave up 9 bases and V 6 bases, and 15 bases lay outside the gene matches. Germline V gene sequence: CDR1 SGDLS, CDR2 YYNGEE. CDR3 size: 15 residues. CDR3 bases: TGTGCCAGCACCCAGAGGGGACTATCAATGAGTGAGCAGTTCTTC. This gives the protein CASTQRGLSMSEQFF.

V is TRBV27 and J is TRBJ2-7; D call uncertain. V was trimmed by 4 bases and J by 3 bases, leaving 19 bases between them. This CDR3 spans 16 amino acids. Germline CDR1 MNHEY, CDR2 SMNVEV (reference sequence). The DNA for the CDR3 is TGTGCCAGCAGTTCCCACAGAGACCTCCCCAACTACGAGCAGTACTTC. It yields the protein CASSSHRDLPNYEQYF.

The genes are TRBV6-5 and TRBJ2-1, with 7 bases aligning to TRBD2. The CDR3 is 14 residues long. The V gene end was trimmed by 6 bases and the J gene end by 7 bases; junction bases not matched to a gene: 9. Germline CDR1 is MNHEY and CDR2 is SVGAGI. CDR3 DNA: TGTGCCAGCAGCCCCAAATGGGGGGGGAATGAGCAGTTCTTC. It is translated as CASSPKWGGNEQFF.